The 8 T cell receptor beta chains presented below share a single source sample, sequenced in a study of blood T cell repertoires in COVID-19. The method was immunoSEQ multiplex PCR; TCRdb's version includes in-frame clones alone and lacks a portion of them. This table holds approximately 150,000 clones, about four fifths found once. The sequencing input was peripheral blood. These receptor sequences come from a man between 60 and 75 years old with acute or convalescent COVID-19.

J is TRBJ1-2 and V is TRBV5-4, with TRBD1 identical over 7 bases. J lost 7 bases, V lost 0 bases, and 15 bases had no gene match. There are 17 residues in the CDR3. Germline values: CDR1 SGHNT, CDR2 YYREEE (reference sequence). As DNA, the CDR3 is TGTGCCAGCAGCTTGGGGGGCAGGGGGATAAAGAACGGTGGCTACACCTTC. This translates into CASSLGGRGIKNGGYTF.

This chain connects TRBV21-1 to TRBJ2-1; the D segment call TRBD2 is taken from the table without a DNA check. TRBV21-1 has pseudogene status. This CDR3 is 19 amino acids long. DNA for the CDR3: TGTGCCAGCAGCCAACAGGGACTAGCGGGAGAGACCCGCTACAATGAGCAGTTCTTC. Amino acids: CASSQQGLAGETRYNEQFF.

The CDR3 is CASSQGVTGGMAGELFF. The DNA of the CDR3 is TGTGCCAGCAGCCAAGGAGTAACAGGGGGCATGGCCGGGGAGCTGTTTTTT. V gene TRBV4-2 combines with J gene TRBJ2-2, with 9 bases aligning to TRBD1. The V gene's germline CDR1 is LGHNA and CDR2 YNFKEQ. This CDR3 spans 17 amino acids. J lost 6 bases, V lost 1 base, and 9 bases had no gene match.

The gene calls are TRBV7-3 and TRBJ2-5; 10 nucleotides agree with TRBD2. The CDR3 has 14 amino acids. J lost 9 bases, V lost 5 bases, and 9 bases had no gene match. Looked up from germline, CDR1 is SGHTA and CDR2 is FQGTGA. The CDR3 spells CASSKAGGLEAQYF. CDR3 coding DNA: TGTGCCAGCAGCAAAGCGGGGGGGCTTGAAGCCCAGTACTTC.

The chain combines TRBV5-1 with TRBJ2-7; 8 nucleotides agree with TRBD1. The V gene's germline CDR1 is SGHRS and CDR2 YFSETQ. With 0 bases clipped from V and 6 bases from J, the junction kept 8 bases outside the gene matches. This CDR3 contains 15 residues. The CDR3 bases are TGCGCCAGCAGCTTGGATGGACAGGGTGATGGCGAGCAGTACTTC. Protein: CASSLDGQGDGEQYF.

The chain uses TRBV5-1 and TRBJ1-1; the D is unclear. Germline CDR1 SGHRS, CDR2 YFSETQ. The CDR3 is made up of 16 amino acids. V lost 1 base and J 0 bases, leaving 13 bases between the germline ends. In nucleotides, the CDR3 is TGCGCCAGCAGCTTGTATCCCGGACTAATGAACACTGAAGCTTTCTTT. It codes for CASSLYPGLMNTEAFF.

This chain joins TRBV5-1 and TRBJ2-6, with a tentative D call TRBD2 (5 bases). Trimming removed 4 bases from V and 4 bases from J, with 12 bases in between. Germline V CDR1 and CDR2: SGHRS, YFSETQ. This CDR3 has 15 amino acids. CDR3 nucleotides: TGCGCCAGCAGCCCGGGGAGTTTGGGGGCCAACGTCCTGACTTTC. This sequence encodes CASSPGSLGANVLTF.

This clone is a singleton in its sample. The chain has TRBV5-1 and TRBJ1-1; possible D gene TRBD1, 6 bases. In germline, CDR1 is SGHRS, CDR2 YFSETQ. V shed 4 bases and J shed 5 bases, with 9 bases lying between them. The CDR3 totals 12 residues. For the CDR3, the DNA is TGCGCCAGCAGCGCACAGGGTACTGAAGCTTTCTTT. Amino acids: CASSAQGTEAFF.